This T cell receptor beta chain was found in a study of technical replicates of blood from a handful of donors. Per the germline V gene, CDR1 is SQVTM and CDR2 is ANQGSEA. Trimming cost V 3 bases and J 1 base, with 12 bases left between them. The CDR3 runs to 14 residues. TCRdb's table, derived via immunoSEQ multiplex PCR, lists solely in-frame clones and lacks some. The table lists approximately 87,000 clones, under 95% of them singletons. This clone was picked up one time. The rearrangement links TRBV29-1 to TRBJ2-5; TRBD2 is a possible D gene (6 bases). The receptor was derived from a human donor in good health. Sequenced sample: T cells isolated from PBMCs. The CDR3 region is CSVEEGISQETQYF. The CDR3 bases are TGCAGCGTTGAGGAGGGGATCAGCCAAGAGACCCAGTACTTC.